The present entry profiles one T cell receptor (beta chain) with its context. Antigen: not known. The entry originates in a study of tissue T cells after allogeneic stem cell transplantation. Broader study findings: Limitations included a small, clinically heterogeneous cohort and limited sampling depth.

Produced via immunoSEQ multiplex PCR; TCRdb's table is partial and in-frame only. The data contain some 24,000 clones, roughly 80% of them singletons. The CDR3 sequence is 14 residues long. V was shortened by 3 bases and J by 4 bases, with 15 bases between the two germline ends. From germline, CDR1 is GTSNPN and CDR2 SVGIG (reference sequence). This chain joins TRBV30 and TRBJ1-2; maybe TRBD1 (6 bases). This TCR came from an older female donor with lung cancer. The material sequenced was tissue from the ileum, taken at autopsy. The CDR3 is CAWRDRTELYGYTF. The CDR3 DNA sequence: TGTGCCTGGAGGGACCGGACAGAGCTCTATGGCTACACCTTC.